These 32 T cell receptor beta chains share one sample of origin, sequenced in a study of T cells after yellow fever vaccination. TCRdb called the 5' RACE reads again in MiXCR, with one record for every CDR3 protein. The repertoire holds about 47,000 distinct CDR3 sequences, with roughly 7.5% as singletons. The sample in question was CD8+ T cells sorted from PBMCs, obtained about 2 weeks after the first yellow fever vaccination. These receptors originate from a man aged 18 to 29 who received the YFV17D yellow fever vaccine.

This clonotype has a count of ten or more. The chain recombines TRBV4-2 with TRBJ1-1; TRBD1 aligns across 9 bases. The CDR3 runs to 15 residues. V lost 2 bases, J lost 5 bases, and 6 bases stayed unmatched. Germline CDR1 and CDR2: LGHNA and YNFKEQ. CDR3 coding DNA: TGTGCCAGCAGCCAAAATGTAGGACAGGGGACTGAAGCTTTCTTT. This encodes CASSQNVGQGTEAFF.

This clonotype has at least ten counts. The chain links TRBV7-6 to TRBJ1-1; D uncertain. V gave up 3 bases and J gave up 2 bases, with 13 bases separating them. CDR1 is SGHVS and CDR2 is FNYEAQ in the germline V gene. CDR3 size: 15 residues. In DNA form, the CDR3 reads TGTGCCAGCAGCTTGAACCTTGATCCTAACACTGAAGCTTTCTTT. Amino acid sequence: CASSLNLDPNTEAFF.

This clonotype was recorded many times. This sequence joins TRBV7-2 and TRBJ1-5; D is unclear. The germline CDR1 and CDR2 sequences are SGHTA and FQGNSA. The CDR3 has 15 residues. Trimming cost V 6 bases and J 6 bases, with 18 bases left between them. The CDR3 nucleotides are TGTGCCAGCAGGCTACTTTCAGGAGGGCCTCAGCCCCAGCATTTT. This sequence encodes CASRLLSGGPQPQHF. Drawing the rest from reference TRBV7-2 and TRBJ1-5, the complete variable domain is GAGVSQSPSNKVTEKGKDVELRCDPISGHTALYWYRQSLGQGLEFLIYFQGNSAPDKSGLPSDRFSAERTGGSVSTLTIQRTQQEDSAVYLCASRLLSGGPQPQHFGDGTRLSIL.

This clonotype was picked up many times. The V and J genes are TRBV7-9 and TRBJ2-2, with 8 positions matching TRBD1. In germline, CDR1 is SEHNR, CDR2 FQNEAQ (reference sequence). The CDR3 totals 16 residues. Germline trimming cut 5 bases from V and 6 bases from J; bases unmatched to any gene: 11. DNA for the CDR3: TGTGCCAGCAGCCCCTTGACAGGGGTCAGCGCCGGGGAGCTGTTTTTT. This gives the protein CASSPLTGVSAGELFF. Looking up the rest from reference TRBV7-9 and TRBJ2-2 gives the full variable domain: DTGVSQNPRHKITKRGQNVTFRCDPISEHNRLYWYRQTLGQGPEFLTYFQNEAQLEKSRLLSDRFSAERPKGSFSTLEIQRTEQGDSAMYLCASSPLTGVSAGELFFGEGSRLTVL.

This clonotype has only a few counts. The genes are TRBV27 and TRBJ1-6, with no clear D. This CDR3 is 15 amino acids long. The germline V and J ends were trimmed by 4 bases and 4 bases, with 11 bases remaining between them. Germline V gene sequence: CDR1 MNHEY, CDR2 SMNVEV (reference sequence). The CDR3 region is CASSSPSGYNSPLHF. The DNA of the CDR3 is TGTGCCAGCAGTTCCCCGTCCGGGTATAATTCACCCCTCCACTTT.

The sample holds many counts of this clonotype. The J gene is TRBJ2-7, the V gene TRBV12-3 or TRBV12-4, with no clear D. CDR3 size: 14 residues. V gave up 0 bases and J gave up 0 bases, with 6 bases separating them. The CDR3 reads CASSLAPSSYEQYF. CDR3 bases: TGTGCCAGCAGTTTAGCTCCAAGCTCCTACGAGCAGTACTTC.

This clonotype was recorded many times. The chain couples TRBV7-3 to TRBJ2-5; 7 nucleotides match TRBD2. The germline V gene encodes CDR1 SGHTA and CDR2 FQGTGA. J lost 3 bases, V lost 1 base, and 5 bases had no gene match. This CDR3 has 15 amino acids. CDR3 DNA sequence: TGTGCCAGCAGCTTAAGTAGTGGGGGGGAAGAGACCCAGTACTTC. Amino acid sequence: CASSLSSGGEETQYF.

This clonotype appeared many times. The chain has TRBV7-9 and TRBJ2-3; tentatively, D is TRBD2 (5 bases). Per the germline V gene, CDR1 is SEHNR and CDR2 is FQNEAQ (reference sequence). The CDR3 is 14 residues long. The V and J ends lost 2 bases and 2 bases respectively, with 8 bases between them. CDR3 nucleotides: TGTGCCAGCAGCTTATACGGGGACACAGATACGCAGTATTTT. It encodes CASSLYGDTDTQYF.

This clonotype appeared many times. The chain uses TRBV2 and TRBJ2-3, with 10 bases that match TRBD2. Germline-derived CDR1 and CDR2 are SNHLY and FYNNEI. The CDR3 is made up of 16 amino acids. Losses at the gene ends were 7 bases for V and 6 bases for J; bases not matched to a gene: 13. The CDR3 is CASNRKLAGAGDTQYF. The CDR3 region has the DNA TGTGCCAGCAACCGGAAGCTAGCGGGGGCGGGGGATACGCAGTATTTT.

This clonotype showed up many times. The chain has TRBV2 and TRBJ2-7; a possible D gene is TRBD2 (5 bases). Germline-derived CDR1 and CDR2 are SNHLY and FYNNEI. The CDR3 covers 12 residues. V lost 7 bases and J 2 bases, leaving 9 bases between the germline ends. CDR3 nucleotide sequence: TGTGCCAGCACGGACTTACCCTACGAGCAGTACGTC. This gives the protein CASTDLPYEQYV.

There are many counts of this clonotype. J is TRBJ2-6 and V is TRBV5-1; 9 bases agree with TRBD1. After removal of 4 bases from V and 0 bases from J, the junction contained 8 bases not matched to a gene. CDR1 is SGHRS and CDR2 is YFSETQ in the germline V gene. The CDR3 extends over 18 amino acids. This CDR3 is CASSDPGTGSSGANVLTF. As DNA, the CDR3 is TGCGCCAGCAGCGATCCCGGGACAGGGAGCTCTGGGGCCAACGTCCTGACTTTC. Supplemented by reference TRBV5-1 and TRBJ2-6, the full variable domain reads KAGVTQTPRYLIKTRGQQVTLSCSPISGHRSVSWYQQTPGQGLQFLFEYFSETQRNKGNFPGRFSGRQFSNSRSEMNVSTLELGDSALYLCASSDPGTGSSGANVLTFGAGSRLTVL.

Many counts were recorded for this clonotype. The genes are TRBV5-1 and TRBJ2-3; 7 positions match TRBD2. Trimming at V came to 0 bases and at J to 2 bases, leaving 9 bases not matched to a gene. Germline CDR1 reads SGHRS; CDR2 reads YFSETQ. The CDR3 totals 17 residues. CDR3: CASSLAGAGTSTDTQYF. In DNA, the CDR3 is TGCGCCAGCAGCTTGGCCGGAGCGGGGACTTCCACAGATACGCAGTATTTT. Complete variable domain (other parts from reference TRBV5-1 and TRBJ2-3): KAGVTQTPRYLIKTRGQQVTLSCSPISGHRSVSWYQQTPGQGLQFLFEYFSETQRNKGNFPGRFSGRQFSNSRSEMNVSTLELGDSALYLCASSLAGAGTSTDTQYFGPGTRLTVL.

This clonotype showed up many times. The chain is built from TRBV5-1 and TRBJ2-3; TRBD1 is a possible D gene (5 bases). The germline gives CDR1 SGHRS, CDR2 YFSETQ. Trimming left V 1 base short and J 4 bases short, with 13 bases between. The CDR3 loop spans 15 amino acids. The DNA of the CDR3 is TGCGCCAGCAGCTTGTTGGGCAGGGCGGCAGATACGCAGTATTTT. It specifies CASSLLGRAADTQYF.

The chain combines TRBV28 with TRBJ1-6; 8 nucleotides line up with TRBD1. Germline V gene lookup returns CDR1 MDHEN and CDR2 SYDVKM. CDR3 length: 16 amino acids. Trimming removed 2 bases from V and 7 bases from J; junction bases left unmatched: 7. The CDR3 DNA is TGTGCCAGCAGTTTACCGAGGACAGGGTGGAATTCACCCCTCCACTTT. Translation gives CASSLPRTGWNSPLHF. Using reference TRBV28 and TRBJ1-6 for the parts outside the CDR3, the full variable domain is DVKVTQSSRYLVKRTGEKVFLECVQDMDHENMFWYRQDPGLGLRLIYFSYDVKMKEKGDIPEGYSVSREKKERFSLILESASTNQTSMYLCASSLPRTGWNSPLHFGNGTRLTVT.

This clonotype is labeled medium-sized. The J gene is TRBJ2-7, the V gene TRBV12-3 or TRBV12-4, with TRBD2 matching 11 bases. The CDR3 covers 17 residues. With 2 bases clipped from V and 2 bases from J, the junction kept 8 bases outside the gene matches. The chain's CDR3 is CASSLTGLAAVTYEQYF. CDR3 in DNA: TGTGCCAGCAGTTTAACGGGACTAGCGGCCGTCACCTACGAGCAGTACTTC.

Points on this clonotype: One base away lies a much larger clone, so this may be a sequencing read error. The V and J genes are TRBV19 and TRBJ1-2; D not certain. V lost 4 bases, J lost 8 bases, and 17 bases lay in between. The length of the CDR3 is 14 residues. Germline-derived CDR1 and CDR2 are LNHDA and SQIVND (reference sequence). The DNA of the CDR3 is TGTGCCAGTAGTACCTTGACCGGGAACCGGGGCTACACCTTC. This translates into CASSTLTGNRGYTF.

This clonotype was observed a few times. The chain employs TRBV12-3 or TRBV12-4 and TRBJ1-1; 7 bases line up with TRBD1. The CDR3 runs to 17 residues. Trimming cost V 6 bases and J 3 bases; bases outside gene matches: 16. The CDR3 DNA reads as TGTGCCAGCAGGACGCTCCGGGACAGTATTCAGGACACTGAAGCTTTCTTT. Protein product: CASRTLRDSIQDTEAFF.

This clonotype was observed many times. The rearrangement links TRBV4-1 to TRBJ1-1; D gene ambiguous. The CDR3 contains 13 residues. V was shortened by 4 bases and J by 8 bases, with 14 bases between the two germline ends. Germline CDR1 reads MGHRA; CDR2 reads YSYEKL. CDR3 bases: TGCGCCAGCAGCCTTACCGGGGTCTTAGAAGCTTTCTTT. Translated: CASSLTGVLEAFF.

The sample holds many counts of this clonotype. The chain has TRBV6-6 and TRBJ2-3; a weak D match, TRBD2 (6 bases). Trimming took 4 bases from V and 3 from J, leaving 14 bases between them. CDR1 and CDR2 from the germline V gene are MNHNY and SVGAGI (reference sequence). The CDR3 is 15 amino acids. In DNA form, the CDR3 reads TGTGCCAGCAGTTCCTCCGTAGGGAGGACAGATACGCAGTATTTT. Amino acid sequence: CASSSSVGRTDTQYF.

This clonotype was seen ten or more times. The genes are TRBV7-9 and TRBJ2-1; D uncertain. Germline V lookup: CDR1 SEHNR, CDR2 FQNEAQ (reference sequence). Between the trimmed V and J ends, which lost 5 bases and 7 bases, there was a span of 9 bases. The length of the CDR3 is 12 residues. CDR3 sequence: CASSTTKNEQFF. The CDR3 bases are TGTGCCAGCAGCACTACTAAAAATGAGCAGTTCTTC.

This clonotype was counted at least ten times. The chain has TRBV10-2 and TRBJ2-1, with 9 bases aligning to TRBD2. CDR3 length equals 16 residues. J gave up 2 bases and V 6 bases, and 8 bases lay outside the gene matches. Germline CDR1 WSHSY, CDR2 SAAADI. The CDR3 nucleotides are TGCGCCAGCAGGGTCGCGGGGGGGGCCCCCTACAATGAGCAGTTCTTC. Amino acid sequence: CASRVAGGAPYNEQFF.

The table lists this clonotype with many counts. V usage is TRBV6-5 and J usage is TRBJ2-5; tentatively, D is TRBD1 or TRBD2 (5 bases each). Germline loops: CDR1 MNHEY, CDR2 SVGAGI. This CDR3 has 17 amino acids. V lost 1 base and J 0 bases, leaving 15 bases between the germline ends. The CDR3 DNA reads as TGTGCCAGCAGTTACTGGGACGGAATTAGAAACCAAGAGACCCAGTACTTC. Translation gives CASSYWDGIRNQETQYF.

In the case of this clonotype: A read error is possible here, since a much larger clone lies one base away. V and J are TRBV6-2 or TRBV6-3 and TRBJ2-1; D remains ambiguous. Germline-derived CDR1 and CDR2 are MNHEY and SVGEGT. CDR3 length: 16 residues. The V end was cut by 11 bases, the J end by 0 bases, with 20 bases between. The CDR3 bases are TGTGCCCGCGGTCCCATCCATCTCGTCTCCTACAATGAGCAGTTCTTC. Its translation is CARGPIHLVSYNEQFF.

This clonotype was recorded many times. This chain connects TRBV29-1 to TRBJ1-1, with 10 positions matching TRBD1. The length of the CDR3 is 14 residues. V gave up 0 bases and J gave up 6 bases; unmatched junction bases: 4. CDR1 SQVTM and CDR2 ANQGSEA come from the germline V gene. The CDR3 spells CSVEDVDRGAEAFF. The DNA for the CDR3 is TGCAGCGTTGAAGATGTGGACAGGGGGGCTGAAGCTTTCTTT.

This clonotype was detected many times. The chain joins TRBV5-6 to TRBJ2-1; 8 nucleotides line up with TRBD2. This CDR3 region has 13 residues. J was trimmed by 6 bases and V by 4 bases; bases with no gene match: 3. Per the germline V gene, CDR1 is SGHDT and CDR2 is YYEEEE. The CDR3 loop is CASSVGTSNEQFF. The CDR3 bases are TGTGCCAGCAGCGTCGGGACTAGCAATGAGCAGTTCTTC. The full variable domain, rest sourced from reference TRBV5-6 and TRBJ2-1, is DAGVTQSPTHLIKTRGQQVTLRCSPKSGHDTVSWYQQALGQGPQFIFQYYEEEERQRGNFPDRFSGHQFPNYSSELNVNALLLGDSALYLCASSVGTSNEQFFGPGTRLTVL.

The chain combines TRBV4-1 with TRBJ1-2; no clear D. Germline CDR1 and CDR2: MGHRA and YSYEKL. This CDR3 comprises 14 residues. Between the trimmed V and J ends, which lost 1 base and 8 bases, there was a span of 14 bases. The CDR3 nucleotides are TGCGCCAGCAGCCAAGTACGACTTACGAGGGGCTACACCTTC. Protein sequence: CASSQVRLTRGYTF.

This clonotype came up many times. This chain connects TRBV23-1 to TRBJ2-7; D not resolved. TRBV23-1 is flagged as an ORF with uncertain function. V was cut by 4 bases and J by 7 bases, with 11 bases left in between. The CDR3 sequence is 12 residues long. The CDR3: CASSRTAQEQYV. The CDR3 bases are TGCGCCAGCAGTCGTACAGCTCAAGAGCAGTACGTC.

This clonotype was seen repeatedly, ten times or more. The chain combines TRBV10-3 with TRBJ2-5, with D hard to call. Germline loops: CDR1 ENHRY, CDR2 SYGVKD. The CDR3 runs to 14 residues. The germline V and J ends were trimmed by 3 bases and 0 bases, with 8 bases remaining between them. CDR3 in DNA: TGTGCCATCAGTGAACCCGGGTACCAAGAGACCCAGTACTTC. Residues: CAISEPGYQETQYF.

This clonotype was seen at least ten times. V usage is TRBV7-8 and J usage is TRBJ1-6; possibly TRBD1 for D (5 bases). CDR3 length: 15 amino acids. Trimming pared 5 bases from V and 6 bases from J, leaving 14 bases between. Germline V gene sequence: CDR1 SGHVS, CDR2 FQNEAQ. CDR3 residues: CASSTGTEVNSPLHF. CDR3 DNA sequence: TGTGCCAGCAGCACCGGGACGGAGGTTAATTCACCCCTCCACTTT.

This clonotype was picked up many times. CDR3 amino acids: CASSEGPSNQPQHF. CDR3 DNA: TGTGCCAGCAGTGAGGGGCCCAGCAATCAGCCCCAGCATTTT. The rearrangement uses TRBV6-1 and TRBJ1-5; a weak D match, TRBD1 (5 bases). Trimming removed 3 bases from V and 1 base from J, with 7 bases in between. The germline CDR1 and CDR2 sequences are MNHNS and SASEGT. The CDR3 length is 14 residues.

The chain uses TRBV5-5 and TRBJ1-5; 7 nucleotides match TRBD1. The CDR3 is 15 amino acids. CDR1 SGHKS and CDR2 YYEKEE come from the germline V gene (reference sequence). V shed 1 base, J shed 3 bases, and the junction held 4 bases outside the gene matches. CDR3 nucleotides: TGTGCCAGCAGCTTGTCGACAGGGAACAATCAGCCCCAGCATTTT. Its protein product is CASSLSTGNNQPQHF.

The sample holds many counts of this clonotype. V gene TRBV7-9 combines with J gene TRBJ1-2; no firm D call. This CDR3 has 11 residues. Germline V gene sequence: CDR1 SEHNR, CDR2 FQNEAQ (reference sequence). V gave up 8 bases and J gave up 3 bases, with 7 bases separating them. The CDR3 DNA reads TGTGCCAGCTCGCGGGACTATGGCTACACCTTC. Its protein product is CASSRDYGYTF.